The 26 T cell receptor beta chains below were found in one sample sequenced in a study of T cells after yellow fever vaccination. One entry per CDR3 protein results from TCRdb running MiXCR on the 5' RACE reads. The repertoire has around 340,000 distinct CDR3 sequences, 8.7% of them found once; the top ten carry roughly 17%. Here the sequenced sample was PBMCs, taken on the day of the first yellow fever vaccination. The source is a man aged 18 to 30 who received the YFV17D yellow fever vaccine.

This chain uses TRBV4-3 with TRBJ1-4; TRBD1 matches at 7 bases. With 4 bases clipped from V and 7 bases from J, the junction kept 3 bases outside the gene matches. The germline V gene encodes CDR1 LGHNA and CDR2 YSLEER. The CDR3 extends over 13 amino acids. The CDR3 nucleotides read TGCGCCAGCAGCCGAGACAGGGTTGAAAAACTGTTTTTT. Protein product: CASSRDRVEKLFF.

This clonotype was picked up a small number of times. The V call is TRBV9, the J call TRBJ2-5; D gene ambiguous. V was shortened by 0 bases and J by 5 bases, with 11 bases between the two germline ends. Germline-derived CDR1 and CDR2 are SGDLS and YYNGEE. The CDR3 is 14 residues long. The CDR3 is CASSVEVVAETQYF. DNA for the CDR3: TGTGCCAGCAGCGTAGAAGTAGTGGCGGAGACCCAGTACTTC.

This clonotype was detected only a few times. The CDR3 loop is CAISENRGNYGYTF. The CDR3 nucleotides are TGTGCCATCAGCGAAAACAGGGGGAACTATGGCTACACCTTC. The chain recombines TRBV10-3 with TRBJ1-2; 8 bases map to TRBD1. Germline V lookup: CDR1 ENHRY, CDR2 SYGVKD. The CDR3 spans 14 residues. The ends lost 6 bases at V and 2 bases at J; junction bases unmatched: 5.

The chain employs TRBV7-8 and TRBJ2-4; either TRBD1 or TRBD2 may supply D (6 bases each). This CDR3 comprises 16 residues. Germline values: CDR1 SGHVS, CDR2 FQNEAQ. The ends were cut back, 1 base at V and 0 bases at J, with 10 bases in the middle. CDR3 sequence reads: CASSLGGGLAKNIQYF. DNA for the CDR3: TGTGCCAGCAGCTTAGGAGGGGGACTAGCCAAAAACATTCAGTACTTC.

Written as DNA, the CDR3 is TGCGCCAGCAGCTTGCGGCTAGCAATTGATACGCAGTATTTT. Its protein is CASSLRLAIDTQYF. The rearrangement uses TRBV5-1 and TRBJ2-3; the D gene is possibly TRBD2 (5 bases). Germline assignment: CDR1 SGHRS and CDR2 YFSETQ. The CDR3 consists of 14 residues. With 1 base removed from V and 6 bases from J, the gap between germline ends came to 12 bases.

The chain carries TRBV7-2 and TRBJ2-1, with D possibly matching TRBD2 (6 bases). Germline CDR1 is SGHTA and CDR2 is FQGNSA. V lost 3 bases to trimming and J lost 2 bases, with 14 bases between them. The CDR3 runs to 16 residues. Here the CDR3 DNA reads TGTGCCAGCAGCTTCTCCATAAGGACTACCTACAATGAGCAGTTCTTC. It yields the protein CASSFSIRTTYNEQFF.

This clonotype was detected only a few times. V gene TRBV11-2 combines with J gene TRBJ2-4, with 9 bases lining up with TRBD2. V was pared by 6 bases and J by 0 bases, with 18 bases of the junction left unmatched. The CDR3 is 20 amino acids. The germline V gene has CDR1 SGHAT and CDR2 FQNNGV. The chain's CDR3 is CASRLSWRLADLLAKNIQYF. The CDR3 nucleotides are TGTGCCAGCAGACTATCGTGGCGACTAGCGGACTTACTAGCCAAAAACATTCAGTACTTC.

In its sample, this clonotype was seen many times. This chain joins TRBV5-4 and TRBJ1-1; no definite D call. Trimming shortened V by 2 bases and J by 0 bases, and 11 bases separated the two germline ends. The CDR3 contains 15 residues. Germline lookup yields CDR1 SGHNT and CDR2 YYREEE (reference sequence). CDR3 bases: TGTGCCAGCAGCTTATCCACCAGGATGAACACTGAAGCTTTCTTT. The encoded protein is CASSLSTRMNTEAFF. Full variable domain (outside the CDR3, taken from reference TRBV5-4 and TRBJ1-1): ETGVTQSPTHLIKTRGQQVTLRCSSQSGHNTVSWYQQALGQGPQFIFQYYREEENGRGNFPPRFSGLQFPNYSSELNVNALELDDSALYLCASSLSTRMNTEAFFGQGTRLTVV.

This clonotype came up many times. V is TRBV6-5 and J is TRBJ2-5, with 9 bases aligning to TRBD2. Trimming took 2 bases from V and 3 from J; bases not matched to a gene: 4. Germline CDR1 reads MNHEY; CDR2 reads SVGAGI. CDR3 length: 15 amino acids. The CDR3 sequence: CASSYPAGGKETQYF. The CDR3 region has the DNA TGTGCCAGCAGTTACCCAGCGGGGGGAAAAGAGACCCAGTACTTC.

The sample holds many counts of this clonotype. The gene calls are TRBV6-5 and TRBJ2-4, with 9 bases lining up with TRBD2. The V segment lost 0 bases and the J segment 0 bases; nucleotides outside the gene matches: 3. There are 17 residues in the CDR3. Germline V gene lookup returns CDR1 MNHEY and CDR2 SVGAGI. The CDR3 DNA follows: TGTGCCAGCAGTTACTCTAGCGGGGGCCGAGCCAAAAACATTCAGTACTTC. Amino acid sequence: CASSYSSGGRAKNIQYF.

This clonotype has more than one count but fewer than ten. The chain is built from TRBV2 and TRBJ2-3, with 8 bases lining up with TRBD2. J was trimmed by 5 bases and V by 6 bases; bases with no gene match: 13. The CDR3 totals 16 residues. Germline CDR1 and CDR2: SNHLY and FYNNEI. The CDR3 bases are TGTGCCAGCAGCCCCTCGGGGGGGTCAGGACAAGATACGCAGTATTTT. Encoded protein: CASSPSGGSGQDTQYF. The variable domain in full, with the rest retrieved from reference TRBV2 and TRBJ2-3, is EPEVTQTPSHQVTQMGQEVILRCVPISNHLYFYWYRQILGQKVEFLVSFYNNEISEKSEIFDDQFSVERPDGSNFTLKIRSTKLEDSAMYFCASSPSGGSGQDTQYFGPGTRLTVL.

CDR3 nucleotide sequence: TGTGCCAGCAGTGTATCAGAGACCCAGTACTTC. This encodes CASSVSETQYF. The chain links TRBV25-1 to TRBJ2-5; D remains ambiguous. The CDR3 is made up of 11 amino acids. The V gene lost 4 bases and the J gene lost 4 bases, with 4 bases spanning the gap. CDR1 is MGHDK, CDR2 SYGVNS, per germline.

V and J are TRBV13 and TRBJ2-3; 10 bases are shared with TRBD2. Germline values: CDR1 PRHDT, CDR2 FYEKMQ (reference sequence). V was clipped by 5 bases and J by 4 bases; unmatched bases: 12. This CDR3 has 17 amino acids. The CDR3 spells CASSATPGLALPDTQYF. The CDR3 nucleotides read TGTGCCAGCAGCGCGACCCCGGGACTAGCGCTTCCAGATACGCAGTATTTT.

The chain is built from TRBV5-1 and TRBJ2-1; TRBD2 might be the D (5 bases). CDR3 size: 12 residues. CDR1 and CDR2 (germline): SGHRS, YFSETQ. The germline V and J ends were trimmed by 3 bases and 8 bases, with 9 bases remaining between them. CDR3 sequence (DNA): TGCGCCAGCAGCTGGACTGGTGATGAGCAGTTCTTC. Its protein product is CASSWTGDEQFF. Supplemented by reference TRBV5-1 and TRBJ2-1, the full variable domain reads KAGVTQTPRYLIKTRGQQVTLSCSPISGHRSVSWYQQTPGQGLQFLFEYFSETQRNKGNFPGRFSGRQFSNSRSEMNVSTLELGDSALYLCASSWTGDEQFFGPGTRLTVL.

This clonotype appeared a few times. V usage is TRBV7-9 and J usage is TRBJ1-6; D ambiguous. Germline CDR1 reads SEHNR; CDR2 reads FQNEAQ (reference sequence). Between the trimmed V and J ends, which lost 0 bases and 10 bases, there was a span of 7 bases. The CDR3 has 13 residues. CDR3 DNA: TGTGCCAGCAGCTTAGCCCTGCAATCACCCCTCCACTTT. This codes for CASSLALQSPLHF.

Many counts were recorded for this clonotype. The chain is built from TRBV2 and TRBJ2-3; weak D call: TRBD2 (6 bases). This CDR3 is built from 15 residues. V was clipped by 4 bases and J by 0 bases, with 11 bases between them. Germline V gives CDR1 SNHLY, CDR2 FYNNEI. The CDR3 DNA is TGTGCCAGCAGTGGGCGCGGGGCAAGCACAGATACGCAGTATTTT. This codes for CASSGRGASTDTQYF.

Ten or more counts support this clonotype. V usage is TRBV7-2 and J usage is TRBJ2-5, with 11 bases fitting TRBD2. After removal of 1 base from V and 0 bases from J, the junction contained 7 bases not matched to a gene. The CDR3 is 18 amino acids. Germline V gene sequence: CDR1 SGHTA, CDR2 FQGNSA. The CDR3 reads CASSLGLLAGAYQETQYF. The CDR3 DNA is TGTGCCAGCAGCTTAGGCTTACTAGCGGGGGCGTACCAAGAGACCCAGTACTTC.

The J gene is TRBJ1-6, the V gene TRBV5-5, with D uncertain. This CDR3 comprises 16 residues. Germline assignment: CDR1 SGHKS and CDR2 YYEKEE (reference sequence). V was shortened by 4 bases and J by 0 bases, with 11 bases between the two germline ends. CDR3 in amino acids: CASSRGPSSYNSPLHF. DNA of the CDR3: TGTGCCAGCAGCCGGGGTCCTAGCTCCTATAATTCACCCCTCCACTTT.

The sample holds a few counts of this clonotype. V usage is TRBV18 and J usage is TRBJ2-3; D gene uncertain. CDR1 is KGHSH, CDR2 LQKENI, per germline. Trimming took off 1 base at V and 2 bases at J, with 13 bases between the two ends. The CDR3 is 16 amino acids. CDR3 bases: TGTGCCAGCTCACCACTAAATAGCCCGACCACAGATACGCAGTATTTT. This codes for CASSPLNSPTTDTQYF.

The chain uses TRBV4-3 and TRBJ2-1; TRBD2 matches 16 bases. The CDR3 covers 19 residues. Germline V CDR1 and CDR2: LGHNA, YSLEER. The junction had 9 bases not matched to a gene; V was cut back by 1 base and J by 6 bases. The CDR3 reads CASSQGLGLAGGLGNEQFF. CDR3 DNA sequence: TGCGCCAGCAGCCAAGGTCTGGGACTAGCGGGGGGGCTGGGCAATGAGCAGTTCTTC.

This clonotype was counted at least ten times. The rearrangement joins TRBV5-1 to TRBJ2-1; unclear D gene. The CDR3 contains 11 residues. CDR1 is SGHRS and CDR2 is YFSETQ in the germline V gene. V was trimmed by 4 bases and J by 15 bases, leaving 14 bases between them. CDR3 sequence (DNA): TGCGCCAGCAGCACGGACGACTTGCTGTTCTTC. Translating it yields CASSTDDLLFF.

This clonotype was seen more than once but under ten times. The CDR3 region is CASSSGLAKDTQYF. CDR3 in DNA: TGTGCCAGCAGTTCGGGACTAGCCAAAGATACGCAGTATTTT. This chain joins TRBV6-5 and TRBJ2-3; 9 positions match TRBD2. CDR3 length: 14 amino acids. V gave up 4 bases and J gave up 5 bases; unmatched junction bases: 4. Germline CDR1 MNHEY, CDR2 SVGAGI.

J is TRBJ2-3 and V is TRBV20-1; D call uncertain. The CDR3 runs 14 residues. The germline gives CDR1 DFQATT, CDR2 SNEGSKA (reference sequence). V was pared by 0 bases and J by 5 bases, with 12 bases between. The CDR3 DNA sequence: TGCAGTGCTAGAGATCCTCTTTCTTTAGATACGCAGTATTTT. Its protein is CSARDPLSLDTQYF.

This clonotype was seen more than once but under ten times. The chain uses TRBV20-1 and TRBJ2-7; 7 bases align to TRBD1. The CDR3 runs to 12 residues. The germline CDR1 and CDR2 sequences are DFQATT and SNEGSKA (reference sequence). The trim removed 4 bases at V and 1 base at J, leaving 1 base unmatched. CDR3 bases: TGCAGTGCTACGGACAGGTCCTACGAGCAGTACGTC. Encoded protein: CSATDRSYEQYV.

This chain joins TRBV7-3 and TRBJ2-7; perhaps TRBD2 as D (6 bases). The ends were cut back, 4 bases at V and 9 bases at J, with 19 bases in the middle. The CDR3 has 14 amino acids. Germline V gene sequence: CDR1 SGHTA, CDR2 FQGTGA. CDR3 in amino acids: CASSSDTRNGRQYF. The CDR3 DNA reads TGTGCCAGCAGCTCTGACACGCGGAACGGGAGGCAGTACTTC.

This clonotype was detected many times. V and J are TRBV6-4 and TRBJ2-2; TRBD2 matches at 7 bases. The CDR3 is 14 amino acids. Germline CDR1 and CDR2: MRHNA and SNTAGT. Germline trimming cut 7 bases from V and 3 bases from J; bases unmatched to any gene: 5. The CDR3 nucleotides read TGTGCCAGCAAGGCTAGCGGAGACACCGGGGAGCTGTTTTTT. Its translation: CASKASGDTGELFF.